This T cell receptor (beta chain) was found in a study of cytomegalovirus exposure and HLA in healthy donors. Findings of the study overall: For cytomegalovirus status, the classifier reportedly gave diagnoses with high specificity and sensitivity. A missense variant in DCLRE1C was later tied to TCR beta V- and J-gene trimming.

The V and J ends lost 0 bases and 8 bases respectively, with 14 bases between them. Germline loops: CDR1 SGDLS, CDR2 YYNGEE. This CDR3 contains 15 residues. Among the donors, all were healthy bone marrow donors. Primers for the PCR totalled 60 Vbeta and 13 Jbeta. The table came from immunoSEQ multiplex PCR; TCRdb's copy has only in-frame clones and leaves some out. The sample contains fewer than 120,000 clones, just over 75% of which appear only once. With regard to this clone: Antigen: not known.

This receptor was obtained from a man aged 25-45 years in good health and CMV-seropositive. The sample comprised PBMCs. The rearrangement links TRBV9 to TRBJ2-2; D call uncertain. The CDR3 loop reads CASSVELRKSGELFF. In DNA, the CDR3 is TGTGCCAGCAGCGTAGAACTAAGAAAATCAGGGGAGCTGTTTTTT.